The rows below give T cell receptor beta chains drawn from one sample of a study of cytomegalovirus exposure and HLA in healthy donors. The method was immunoSEQ multiplex PCR; TCRdb's version includes in-frame clones alone and lacks a portion of them. The sample includes more than 150,000 clones, 75% to 90% seen only once; the top ten take 1.5%. The sample comprised PBMCs. Source of these receptors: a woman aged 18-30 years in good health and CMV-seronegative. Both conserved end residues are part of each CDR3. D genes are given only for firm matches. Part of the rows lack a size; the others show once, few, many or a class for expanded clones.

clone_size cdr3_length d_call j_call v_call cdr3_nt cdr3_aa
- 13 - TRBJ2-7 TRBV5-4 TGTGCCAGCAGCGTGACAGAGTCCTACGAGCAGTACTTC CASSVTESYEQYF
- 14 TRBD1 TRBJ1-1 TRBV5-6 TGTGCCAGCAGCTTCCCCGACAGGGTGTCTGAAGCTTTCTTT CASSFPDRVSEAFF
once 13 - TRBJ2-3 TRBV5-1 TGCGCCAGCAGGGAGGGGCTCACAGATACGCAGTATTTT CASREGLTDTQYF
- 15 - TRBJ1-4 TRBV28 TGTGCCAGCAGTTTAGGTTGGCAGGGCGGTGAAAAACTGTTTTTT CASSLGWQGGEKLFF
- 12 - TRBJ1-2 TRBV6-6 TGTGCCAGCAGTTACGACCGGGGGGGCTACACCTTC CASSYDRGGYTF
few 15 TRBD1 TRBJ2-1 TRBV13 TGTGCCAGCAGTGTGGCCGGGACAGGGAGCAATGAGCAGTTCTTC CASSVAGTGSNEQFF
- 15 - TRBJ1-2 TRBV28 TGTGCCAGCAGAGCCCCACTGGACAGCTCCTATGGCTACACCTTC CASRAPLDSSYGYTF
- 15 - TRBJ2-7 TRBV30 TGTGCCTGGAGTCACTTTACGAAACGCAGGGGCGAGCAGTACTTC CAWSHFTKRRGEQYF
once 13 - TRBJ1-4 TRBV5-4 TGTGCCAGCAGCTTCGGACTTAATGAAAAACTGTTTTTT CASSFGLNEKLFF
- 16 TRBD1 TRBJ1-3 TRBV19 TGTGCCAGTAGAATCGGGGACAGGGTATCTGGAAACACCATATATTTT CASRIGDRVSGNTIYF
- 11 - TRBJ2-5 TRBV2 TGTGCCAGCAGTCCTACAGAGACCCAGTACTTC CASSPTETQYF
once 17 - TRBJ1-1 TRBV18 TGTGCCAGCCCGAAACTAACCCCTGGTCAGGGTTGCACTGAAGCTTTCTTT CASPKLTPGQGCTEAFF
- 15 - TRBJ1-1 TRBV30 TGTGCCTGGAGTGTAAGGTCGGGGGGCAGTACTGAAGCTTTCTTT CAWSVRSGGSTEAFF
- 13 - TRBJ1-1 TRBV6-5 TGTGCCAGCGGGCGGGGGCTTAACACTGAAGCTTTCTTT CASGRGLNTEAFF
- 15 TRBD1 TRBJ1-1 TRBV7-9 TGTGCCAGCAGCTTACCGACAGGGATGAACACTGAAGCTTTCTTT CASSLPTGMNTEAFF
- 15 TRBD2 TRBJ2-1 TRBV2 TGTGCCAGCAGTGGGGAGACTAGCCGATACAATGAGCAGTTCTTC CASSGETSRYNEQFF
- 14 - TRBJ1-1 TRBV5-1 TGCGCCAGCAGCTCGTCGGGGGGGAACACTGAAGCTTTCTTT CASSSSGGNTEAFF
- 15 TRBD1 TRBJ2-7 TRBV5-1 TGCGCCAGCAGCTCGGGGACAGGGGGTTCCTACGAGCAGTACTTC CASSSGTGGSYEQYF
few 16 - TRBJ1-2 TRBV4-1 TGCGCCAGCAGCCAAGAAGAGGCAGGGTTGGCCTATGGCTACACCTTC CASSQEEAGLAYGYTF
- 14 TRBD2 TRBJ2-7 TRBV5-4 TGTGCCAGCAGCCCCCGGGGGGGGGCCTACGAGCAGTACTTC CASSPRGGAYEQYF
- 15 - TRBJ2-1 TRBV11-2 TGTGCCAGCAGCTTAGTCCCAGGGGTCTACAATGAGCAGTTCTTC CASSLVPGVYNEQFF
- 14 - TRBJ2-5 TRBV2 TGTGCCAGCGGGAGGGGGGGCCGATCCGAGACCCAGTACTTC CASGRGGRSETQYF
- 16 TRBD1 TRBJ1-5 TRBV19 TGTGCCAGTAGTCGGGGGACAGGGGGCAACAATCAGCCCCAGCATTTT CASSRGTGGNNQPQHF
- 17 TRBD2 TRBJ2-5 TRBV4-1 TGCGCCAGCAGCCAAGATTTCCCTGCGGGGGGCCTCGGGACCCAGTACTTC CASSQDFPAGGLGTQYF
- 20 - TRBJ2-6 TRBV30 TGTGCCTGGACCGCCTACCTCCGGGACAATAATGATTCTGGGGCCAACGTCCTGACTTTC CAWTAYLRDNNDSGANVLTF
once 16 - TRBJ2-3 TRBV12-2 TGTGCAAGTCGCACGGTGACAGGCACAGGAAGAAATACGCAGTATTTT CASRTVTGTGRNTQYF
- 16 TRBD1 TRBJ1-3 TRBV19 TGTGCCAGTAGTGTACCGGGACAGAGCTCTGGAAACACCATATATTTT CASSVPGQSSGNTIYF
- 16 TRBD2 TRBJ2-7 TRBV19 TGTGCCAGTAGTATAAGAATTGGACTAGCGAGCGGCGAGCAGTACTTC CASSIRIGLASGEQYF
- 16 TRBD1 TRBJ2-1 TRBV2 TGTGCCAGCAAGAAGCAGGGGGCAAGCTCCTACAATGAGCAGTTCTTC CASKKQGASSYNEQFF
once 11 - TRBJ2-7 TRBV6-1 TGTGCCAGCAGGGACAGTTACGAGCAGTACTTC CASRDSYEQYF
- 16 - TRBJ1-5 TRBV19 TGTGCCAGTAGTCCTCGTCAGGGGAATAGCAATCAGCCCCAGCATTTT CASSPRQGNSNQPQHF
- 12 - TRBJ2-1 TRBV5-1 TGCGCCAGCAGCTTACCCGGGGATGAGCAGTTCTTC CASSLPGDEQFF
- 16 TRBD1 TRBJ2-1 TRBV4-2 TGTGCCAGCAGCCAAGATACAGGGGGCTCCTACAATGAGCAGTTCTTC CASSQDTGGSYNEQFF
once 16 TRBD1 TRBJ1-3 TRBV4-1 TGCGCCAGCAGCCAACGCTCGACAGGGTCTGGAAACACCATATATTTT CASSQRSTGSGNTIYF
- 15 TRBD1 TRBJ2-5 TRBV6-6 TGTGCCAGCAGTTACCGGGACAGGAGAGAAGAGACCCAGTACTTC CASSYRDRREETQYF
- 14 - TRBJ1-1 TRBV5-1 TGCGCCAGCAGCTTGGGAGGGGGTGGCACTGAAGCTTTCTTT CASSLGGGGTEAFF
once 14 - TRBJ1-2 TRBV28 TGTGCCAGCAGTTTTAAATCCGGGCGGGGTGGCTACACCTTC CASSFKSGRGGYTF
- 15 - TRBJ2-5 TRBV7-6 TGTGCCAGCAGCTTCCGAGACACAGATAAAGAGACCCAGTACTTC CASSFRDTDKETQYF
- 13 - TRBJ1-1 TRBV10-3 TGTGCCATCAGTGAGTCGACAGGCAATGAAGCTTTCTTT CAISESTGNEAFF
- 12 TRBD1 TRBJ2-7 TRBV27 TGTGCCACCGGACAGGGCCATTACGAGCAGTACTTC CATGQGHYEQYF
- 13 - TRBJ2-7 TRBV5-4 TGTGCCAGCAGCTCAGGGCCAATATACGAGCAGTACTTC CASSSGPIYEQYF
- 14 - TRBJ1-6 TRBV7-9 TGTGCCAGCAGCTCAGGGGTGTATAATTCACCCCTCCACTTT CASSSGVYNSPLHF
- 17 - TRBJ1-2 TRBV9 TGTGCCAGCAGCGCCCCATCGGCGGGGCCGTTATGGGATGGCTACACCTTC CASSAPSAGPLWDGYTF
once 15 TRBD2 TRBJ2-1 TRBV28 TGTGCCAGTTGTGGTGGGGCGGGGGGGGTCAATGAGCAGTTCTTC CASCGGAGGVNEQFF
- 12 - TRBJ1-3 TRBV28 TGTGCCAGCACAGGGGCTGGAAACACCATATATTTT CASTGAGNTIYF
- 15 TRBD2 TRBJ2-1 TRBV9 TGTGCCAGCAGCGTAGGCGGGGGGCACGCCAATGAGCAGTTCTTC CASSVGGGHANEQFF
few 14 - TRBJ2-2 TRBV6-4 TGTGCCAGCAGTGATGAGGACTCCACCGGGGAGCTGTTTTTT CASSDEDSTGELFF
- 17 TRBD2 TRBJ2-1 TRBV7-6 TGTGCCAGCAGCCCACGGCCACTAGCGGGGGTTTACAATGAGCAGTTCTTC CASSPRPLAGVYNEQFF
- 15 TRBD1 TRBJ2-7 TRBV11-3 TGTGCCAGCAGCTCCAGGGGGCGAAGCTCCTACGAGCAGTACTTC CASSSRGRSSYEQYF
- 15 - TRBJ2-7 TRBV2 TGTGCCAGCAGTGAAGCGCTCGGGGTGGTTACCGAGCAGTACTTC CASSEALGVVTEQYF
- 13 - TRBJ1-1 TRBV29-1 TGCAGCGTTGCTAACAGACTGAACACTGAAGCTTTCTTT CSVANRLNTEAFF
- 15 - TRBJ2-4 TRBV11-2 TGTGCCAGCAGCCCAGATCGGGGGGCCAAAAGCATTCAGTACTTC CASSPDRGAKSIQYF